One sample yielded the 10 T cell receptor beta chains listed below, sequenced in a study of cytomegalovirus exposure and HLA in healthy donors. Primers for the PCR totalled 60 Vbeta and 13 Jbeta. The assay was immunoSEQ multiplex PCR, and TCRdb's table has in-frame clones only and misses some. The table has about 120,000 clones, around 80% seen once. Sequences were obtained from PBMCs. The receptors derive from a young man in good health and CMV-seropositive.

The CDR3 DNA reads as TGTGCCAGCAGCGTCAGGGGCTCTGGAAACACCATATATTTT. This gives the protein CASSVRGSGNTIYF. The chain is built from TRBV9 and TRBJ1-3; D may be TRBD1 (6 bases). Looked up from germline, CDR1 is SGDLS and CDR2 is YYNGEE. V gave up 2 bases and J gave up 0 bases, with 6 bases separating them. The CDR3 length is 14 residues. Variable domain in full (rest from reference TRBV9 and TRBJ1-3): DSGVTQTPKHLITATGQRVTLRCSPRSGDLSVYWYQQSLDQGLQFLIQYYNGEERAKGNILERFSAQQFPDLHSELNLSSLELGDSALYFCASSVRGSGNTIYFGEGSWLTVV.

The chain recombines TRBV4-1 with TRBJ1-5, with a tentative D call TRBD1 (6 bases). Trimming pared 1 base from V and 0 bases from J, leaving 19 bases between. The CDR3 covers 19 residues. The germline V gene has CDR1 MGHRA and CDR2 YSYEKL. The CDR3 here is CASSQAPPVQGYSNQPQHF. DNA of the CDR3: TGCGCCAGCAGCCAAGCCCCTCCCGTACAGGGATATAGCAATCAGCCCCAGCATTTT.

The chain is built from TRBV25-1 and TRBJ2-3; TRBD1 is a possible D gene (6 bases). Trimming took off 7 bases at V and 0 bases at J, with 11 bases between the two ends. Germline assignment: CDR1 MGHDK and CDR2 SYGVNS. This CDR3 spans 14 amino acids. The CDR3 is CASTDSASTDTQYF. The DNA of the CDR3 is TGTGCCAGCACGGACAGTGCTAGCACAGATACGCAGTATTTT.

The chain recombines TRBV6-6 with TRBJ1-2, with a weak D call TRBD1 (5 bases). Germline V lookup: CDR1 MNHNY, CDR2 SVGAGI (reference sequence). This CDR3 comprises 12 residues. V lost 6 bases, J lost 8 bases, and 13 bases lay in between. The DNA for the CDR3 is TGTGCCAGCAGCAGCCAGGGAGGCGGCTACACCTTC. Its protein is CASSSQGGGYTF.

The chain couples TRBV25-1 to TRBJ2-7; D gene uncertain. Germline CDR1 and CDR2: MGHDK and SYGVNS. Trimming removed 3 bases at V and 3 bases at J, with 3 bases between. The CDR3 covers 11 residues. CDR3 sequence: CASSDLYEQYF. As DNA, the CDR3 is TGTGCCAGCAGTGATCTCTACGAGCAGTACTTC.

The genes are TRBV20-1 and TRBJ1-1; D unclear. CDR3 length: 11 amino acids. The V and J ends lost 3 bases and 7 bases respectively, with 9 bases between them. The germline gives CDR1 DFQATT, CDR2 SNEGSKA (reference sequence). Written as DNA, the CDR3 is TGCAGTGCTAGTCACGGGTATGAAGCTTTCTTT. It translates to CSASHGYEAFF.

This clone was observed a single time. This chain connects TRBV4-1 to TRBJ1-6; 7 bases line up with TRBD1. The CDR3 loop spans 18 amino acids. J lost 9 bases, V lost 4 bases, and 18 bases had no gene match. In germline, CDR1 is MGHRA, CDR2 YSYEKL. DNA of the CDR3: TGCGCCAGCAGCCTTGGTATACAGGGGTGGACAGTAACTTCACCCCTCCACTTT. Translating it yields CASSLGIQGWTVTSPLHF.

This chain uses TRBV7-2 with TRBJ2-3; D gene unclear. The length of the CDR3 is 13 residues. The germline V gene encodes CDR1 SGHTA and CDR2 FQGNSA. V lost 5 bases, J lost 8 bases, and 14 bases lay in between. CDR3 in DNA: TGTGCCAGCAGCGCGATTATCCCTGTTACGCAGTATTTT. It yields the protein CASSAIIPVTQYF.

The rearrangement joins TRBV11-2 to TRBJ2-3, with 7 bases that match TRBD2. Germline CDR1 and CDR2: SGHAT and FQNNGV. This CDR3 comprises 16 residues. The trim removed 4 bases at V and 3 bases at J, leaving 10 bases unmatched. DNA of the CDR3: TGTGCCAGCAGCTCCTACGAAGCTAGCGGAACAGATACGCAGTATTTT. As protein: CASSSYEASGTDTQYF.

The gene calls are TRBV6-5 and TRBJ1-2; 7 nucleotides agree with TRBD1. The CDR3 has 15 amino acids. Trimming took 6 bases from V and 3 from J; bases not matched to a gene: 10. Germline V lookup: CDR1 MNHEY, CDR2 SVGAGI. Here the CDR3 DNA reads TGTGCCAGCAGCCGATCACAGGGGTTTGACTATGGCTACACCTTC. Protein product: CASSRSQGFDYGYTF.